One and the same sample provided the 8 T cell receptor beta chains below, sequenced in a study of blood T cell repertoires in COVID-19. The method was immunoSEQ multiplex PCR; TCRdb's version includes in-frame clones alone and lacks a portion of them. Of about 270,000 clones listed, approximately 90% are singletons. The source material was PBMCs or T cells enriched from blood (not recorded which). The receptors were gathered from a man aged 35 to 55 who had been exposed to COVID-19.

J is TRBJ1-4 and V is TRBV30; TRBD1 agrees at 7 bases. Trimming removed 3 bases from V and 6 bases from J; junction bases left unmatched: 7. Per the germline V gene, CDR1 is GTSNPN and CDR2 is SVGIG (reference sequence). The CDR3 sequence is 14 residues long. CDR3 residues: CAWSRQGGYEKLFF. DNA for the CDR3: TGTGCCTGGAGCAGACAGGGAGGTTATGAAAAACTGTTTTTT.

The chain recombines TRBV6-5 with TRBJ2-1, with 9 bases identical to TRBD2. The length of the CDR3 is 15 residues. From germline, CDR1 is MNHEY and CDR2 SVGAGI. The junction had 12 bases not matched to a gene; V was cut back by 7 bases and J by 8 bases. The CDR3 protein is CASTAGTSSGDEQFF. The CDR3 region has the DNA TGTGCCAGCACCGCCGGGACTAGCTCAGGGGATGAGCAGTTCTTC.

The chain uses TRBV5-5 and TRBJ2-5; 11 bases align to TRBD2. The CDR3 length is 18 residues. Per the germline V gene, CDR1 is SGHKS and CDR2 is YYEKEE (reference sequence). Trimming cost V 0 bases and J 0 bases; bases outside gene matches: 7. The CDR3 nucleotides are TGTGCCAGCAGCTTGGAGACTAGCGGGGCTCCGTACCAAGAGACCCAGTACTTC. It is translated as CASSLETSGAPYQETQYF.

The chain employs TRBV28 and TRBJ2-1; the match to TRBD2 covers 12 bases. The V segment lost 6 bases and the J segment 2 bases; nucleotides outside the gene matches: 5. CDR1 MDHEN and CDR2 SYDVKM come from the germline V gene. CDR3 length equals 16 residues. The CDR3 is CASSLTSGSTYNEQFF. In DNA form, the CDR3 reads TGTGCCAGCAGCCTGACTAGCGGGAGCACCTACAATGAGCAGTTCTTC. Complete variable domain (other parts from reference TRBV28 and TRBJ2-1): DVKVTQSSRYLVKRTGEKVFLECVQDMDHENMFWYRQDPGLGLRLIYFSYDVKMKEKGDIPEGYSVSREKKERFSLILESASTNQTSMYLCASSLTSGSTYNEQFFGPGTRLTVL.

The J gene is TRBJ1-5, the V gene TRBV18; unclear D gene. Deletions cut 3 bases from V and 5 bases from J, with 8 bases between. The CDR3 sequence is 13 residues long. CDR1 is KGHSH, CDR2 LQKENI, per germline. The CDR3 here is CASSPNGDQPQHF. CDR3 DNA sequence: TGTGCCAGCTCACCCAACGGTGATCAGCCCCAGCATTTT.

The chain links TRBV18 to TRBJ2-5; no definite D call. In germline, CDR1 is KGHSH, CDR2 LQKENI. Between the trimmed V and J ends, which lost 3 bases and 3 bases, there was a span of 5 bases. The CDR3 has 12 residues. The CDR3, as DNA: TGTGCCAGCTCACCTACGGAAGAGACCCAGTACTTC. Translation: CASSPTEETQYF.

The chain combines TRBV13 with TRBJ2-1, with D possibly matching TRBD1 (6 bases). Trimming removed 5 bases at V and 6 bases at J, with 11 bases between. The germline V gene encodes CDR1 PRHDT and CDR2 FYEKMQ (reference sequence). The CDR3 covers 13 residues. In DNA form, the CDR3 reads TGTGCCAGCAGCGGGACACCGGTCAATGAGCAGTTCTTC. This codes for CASSGTPVNEQFF.

The chain has TRBV11-2 and TRBJ2-7, with 8 bases fitting TRBD1. The CDR3 covers 14 residues. Looked up from germline, CDR1 is SGHAT and CDR2 is FQNNGV. After removal of 3 bases from V and 4 bases from J, the junction contained 5 bases not matched to a gene. CDR3 bases: TGTGCCAGCAGCTTTGACAGGGGCCCATACGAGCAGTACTTC. Protein product: CASSFDRGPYEQYF.